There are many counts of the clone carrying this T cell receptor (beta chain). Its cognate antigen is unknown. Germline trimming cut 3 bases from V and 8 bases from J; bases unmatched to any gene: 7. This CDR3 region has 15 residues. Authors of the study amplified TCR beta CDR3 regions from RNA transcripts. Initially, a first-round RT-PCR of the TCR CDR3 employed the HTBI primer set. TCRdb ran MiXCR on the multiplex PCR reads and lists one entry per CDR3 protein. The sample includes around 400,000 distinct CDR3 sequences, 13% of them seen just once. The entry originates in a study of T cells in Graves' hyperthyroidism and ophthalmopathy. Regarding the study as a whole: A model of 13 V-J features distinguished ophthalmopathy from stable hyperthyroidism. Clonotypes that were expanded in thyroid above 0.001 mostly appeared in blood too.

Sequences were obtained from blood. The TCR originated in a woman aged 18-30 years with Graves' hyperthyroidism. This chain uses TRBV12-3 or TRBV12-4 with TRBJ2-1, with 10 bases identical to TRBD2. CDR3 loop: CASSLLGTSVDEQFF. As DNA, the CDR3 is TGTGCCAGCAGTTTGTTGGGGACTAGCGTCGATGAGCAGTTCTTC.